These 22 T cell receptor beta chains came from one sample sequenced in a study of shared clonotypes between healthy human individuals. Libraries were prepared by immunoSEQ multiplex PCR; TCRdb keeps only in-frame clonotypes and omits some of them. The repertoire holds 2 million or so clones, with roughly 94% as singletons. The sequenced sample was naive CD4+ T cells sorted from blood. Noted subset: CD45RA+ positively selected. All receptors come from a young man in good health.

The genes are TRBV18 and TRBJ1-5; 11 bases match TRBD1. The germline V gene encodes CDR1 KGHSH and CDR2 LQKENI. The CDR3 is 15 residues long. Trimming took 5 bases from V and 7 from J; bases not matched to a gene: 7. CDR3 residues: CASSSGGTGGQPQHF. DNA of the CDR3: TGTGCCAGCTCATCGGGAGGGACAGGGGGACAGCCCCAGCATTTT. The full variable domain, completed using reference TRBV18 and TRBJ1-5, is NAGVMQNPRHLVRRRGQEARLRCSPMKGHSHVYWYRQLPEEGLKFMVYLQKENIIDESGMPKERFSAEFPKEGPSILRIQQVVRGDSAAYFCASSSGGTGGQPQHFGDGTRLSIL.

The chain recombines TRBV6-5 with TRBJ1-2, with D possibly matching TRBD1 (6 bases). Germline CDR1 MNHEY, CDR2 SVGAGI. The CDR3 contains 15 residues. V was clipped by 7 bases and J by 8 bases, with 23 bases between them. This chain's CDR3 is CASTQRGAQGGGYTF. The CDR3 nucleotides are TGTGCCAGCACCCAAAGGGGGGCGCAGGGTGGAGGCTACACCTTC.

This rearrangement joins TRBV9 to TRBJ1-2; 7 bases are a match to TRBD1. The V and J ends lost 3 bases and 5 bases, in that order; junction bases with no gene match: 16. This CDR3 is 17 amino acids long. The germline V gene encodes CDR1 SGDLS and CDR2 YYNGEE. CDR3 sequence: CASSDPTGLGFGYGYTF. The CDR3 DNA reads TGTGCCAGCAGCGACCCGACAGGGTTAGGGTTTGGATATGGCTACACCTTC.

The V call is TRBV11-2, the J call TRBJ2-4; D might be TRBD1 (5 bases). Germline CDR1 is SGHAT and CDR2 is FQNNGV. CDR3 size: 16 residues. V was shortened by 1 base and J by 0 bases, with 10 bases between the two germline ends. The CDR3 nucleotides are TGTGCCAGCAGCTTAGTTGTGGGGCTAGCCAAAAACATTCAGTACTTC. Translating it yields CASSLVVGLAKNIQYF.

V gene TRBV5-1 combines with J gene TRBJ2-2, with 9 bases identical to TRBD1. The CDR3 runs to 15 residues. CDR1 and CDR2 (germline): SGHRS, YFSETQ. V lost 6 bases, J lost 5 bases, and 8 bases stayed unmatched. CDR3 sequence (DNA): TGCGCCAGCACACGGGACAGGGCTGGTACCGGGGAGCTGTTTTTT. Residues: CASTRDRAGTGELFF. Based on the CDR3 plus reference TRBV5-1 and TRBJ2-2, the full variable domain is KAGVTQTPRYLIKTRGQQVTLSCSPISGHRSVSWYQQTPGQGLQFLFEYFSETQRNKGNFPGRFSGRQFSNSRSEMNVSTLELGDSALYLCASTRDRAGTGELFFGEGSRLTVL.

This chain connects TRBV7-9 to TRBJ2-1; D gene unclear. The length of the CDR3 is 13 residues. Trimming took 2 bases from V and 8 from J, leaving 10 bases between them. The germline V gene has CDR1 SEHNR and CDR2 FQNEAQ (reference sequence). In DNA, the CDR3 is TGTGCCAGCAGCTTAAACCGGACCCATGAGCAGTTCTTC. Amino acids: CASSLNRTHEQFF.

The chain links TRBV25-1 to TRBJ2-5, with D uncertain. The germline gives CDR1 MGHDK, CDR2 SYGVNS. CDR3 size: 11 residues. Trimming stripped 6 bases from V and 0 bases from J, with 2 bases between. CDR3 sequence reads: CASRHQETQYF. The DNA for the CDR3 is TGTGCCAGCAGACACCAAGAGACCCAGTACTTC. Supplemented by reference TRBV25-1 and TRBJ2-5, the full variable domain reads EADIYQTPRYLVIGTGKKITLECSQTMGHDKMYWYQQDPGMELHLIHYSYGVNSTEKGDLSSESTVSRIRTEHFPLTLESARPSHTSQYLCASRHQETQYFGPGTRLLVL.

The V and J genes are TRBV5-4 and TRBJ1-1; D gene ambiguous. V lost 5 bases to trimming and J lost 1 base, with 15 bases between them. CDR3 length: 15 residues. The germline V gene encodes CDR1 SGHNT and CDR2 YYREEE (reference sequence). The CDR3 loop is CASRAAGGSNTEAFF. The DNA for the CDR3 is TGTGCCAGCAGAGCAGCGGGCGGATCGAACACTGAAGCTTTCTTT.

This rearrangement joins TRBV6-1 to TRBJ1-1, with 7 nucleotides matching TRBD1. V lost 4 bases to trimming and J lost 3 bases; unmatched junction nucleotides: 11. CDR3 size: 16 residues. Germline CDR1 MNHNS, CDR2 SASEGT. The CDR3 spells CASSVGTGVLDTEAFF. The CDR3 coding sequence is TGTGCCAGCAGTGTTGGAACAGGGGTTCTTGACACTGAAGCTTTCTTT.

V and J are TRBV30 and TRBJ1-5, with a weak D call TRBD1 (5 bases). V dropped 0 bases and J dropped 5 bases, with 14 bases sitting between them. The germline CDR1 and CDR2 sequences are GTSNPN and SVGIG (reference sequence). CDR3 length: 15 residues. The CDR3 loop is CAWSVEQGGDQPQHF. As DNA, the CDR3 is TGTGCCTGGAGTGTAGAGCAGGGAGGGGATCAGCCCCAGCATTTT. The full variable domain, in which reference TRBV30 and TRBJ1-5 provide the parts outside the CDR3, is SQTIHQWPATLVQPVGSPLSLECTVEGTSNPNLYWYRQAAGRGLQLLFYSVGIGQISSEVPQNLSASRPQDRQFILSSKKLLLSDSGFYLCAWSVEQGGDQPQHFGDGTRLSIL.

The chain carries TRBV11-2 and TRBJ2-1, with unresolved D. This CDR3 has 11 amino acids. V was pared by 7 bases and J by 6 bases, with 7 bases between. CDR1 and CDR2 from the germline V gene are SGHAT and FQNNGV. The CDR3: CASKGLNEQFF. CDR3 DNA sequence: TGTGCCAGCAAAGGCCTCAATGAGCAGTTCTTC.

The rearrangement joins TRBV9 to TRBJ1-3; 7 bases match TRBD1. V trimming: 1 base; J trimming: 6 bases; junction bases outside the gene matches: 7. Germline lookup yields CDR1 SGDLS and CDR2 YYNGEE. CDR3 size: 15 residues. DNA of the CDR3: TGTGCCAGCAGCGTATTAGGGGACAGTTCAAACACCATATATTTT. Amino acids: CASSVLGDSSNTIYF.

The chain uses TRBV19 and TRBJ1-6; the match to TRBD1 covers 8 bases. V dropped 5 bases and J dropped 10; count of bases not matched to a gene: 7. Germline assignment: CDR1 LNHDA and CDR2 SQIVND (reference sequence). The CDR3 is 14 residues long. The CDR3 loop is CASSDQGARSPLHF. CDR3 coding DNA: TGTGCCAGTAGTGATCAGGGGGCTAGGTCACCCCTCCACTTT. The full variable domain, its missing parts supplied by reference TRBV19 and TRBJ1-6, is DGGITQSPKYLFRKEGQNVTLSCEQNLNHDAMYWYRQDPGQGLRLIYYSQIVNDFQKGDIAEGYSVSREKKESFPLTVTSAQKNPTAFYLCASSDQGARSPLHFGNGTRLTVT.

This chain joins TRBV20-1 and TRBJ1-2; D gene uncertain. Germline V gives CDR1 DFQATT, CDR2 SNEGSKA (reference sequence). Trimming shortened V by 6 bases and J by 7 bases, and 9 bases separated the two germline ends. The CDR3 covers 10 residues. CDR3 DNA sequence: TGCAGTGCCTTAGGAGGTGGCTACACCTTC. It translates to CSALGGGYTF.

The chain couples TRBV5-8 to TRBJ2-5; D not certain. The V end was cut by 5 bases, the J end by 7 bases, with 12 bases between. The CDR3 runs to 12 residues. CDR1 and CDR2 from the germline V gene are SGHTS and YDEGEE. The CDR3 is CASRWAEGTQYF. CDR3 nucleotide sequence: TGTGCCAGCAGGTGGGCAGAAGGGACCCAGTACTTC.

This sequence joins TRBV7-8 and TRBJ2-1; TRBD2 matches at 7 bases. V shed 1 base, J shed 4 bases, and the junction held 4 bases outside the gene matches. Germline CDR1 is SGHVS and CDR2 is FQNEAQ. This CDR3 has 15 amino acids. CDR3 in DNA: TGTGCCAGCAGCTTAGGGCGGGAGCTGTACAATGAGCAGTTCTTC. Amino acids: CASSLGRELYNEQFF.

The rearrangement links TRBV28 to TRBJ1-5; D may be TRBD1 (5 bases). This CDR3 comprises 16 residues. From germline, CDR1 is MDHEN and CDR2 SYDVKM. V was shortened by 5 bases and J by 2 bases, with 16 bases between the two germline ends. Written as DNA, the CDR3 is TGTGCCAGCAGTCCCGCCGGGCAGGGCGGCAATCAGCCCCAGCATTTT. It encodes CASSPAGQGGNQPQHF.

On this clone: A junction end diverges from the germline sequence, so it may reflect a read error. This rearrangement joins TRBV5-1 to TRBJ1-4; D not certain. The CDR3 is 14 amino acids. Germline CDR1 SGHRS, CDR2 YFSETQ. The CDR3: CASSLEGNQEKLFF. The DNA of the CDR3 is TGCGCCAGCAGTTTGGAAGGGAATCAGGAAAAACTGTTTTTT.

The rearrangement links TRBV9 to TRBJ2-7; TRBD1 matches 10 bases. The CDR3 is 15 amino acids. Trimming at V came to 0 bases and at J to 6 bases, leaving 6 bases not matched to a gene. Germline loops: CDR1 SGDLS, CDR2 YYNGEE. CDR3 protein: CASSVVGTGAAEQYF. The CDR3 region has the DNA TGTGCCAGCAGCGTAGTGGGGACAGGGGCGGCCGAGCAGTACTTC.

In DNA form, the CDR3 reads TGTGCCAGCAGCCGCTCCGGACAGGGCGCTGAGCAGTTCTTC. It encodes CASSRSGQGAEQFF. The chain carries TRBV7-6 and TRBJ2-1, with 8 bases fitting TRBD1. The germline V gene encodes CDR1 SGHVS and CDR2 FNYEAQ. The CDR3 spans 14 residues. Trimming at V came to 5 bases and at J to 9 bases, leaving 9 bases not matched to a gene.

The rearrangement links TRBV5-1 to TRBJ2-3; D may be TRBD2 (5 bases). Germline CDR1 is SGHRS and CDR2 is YFSETQ. CDR3 length equals 12 residues. V lost 2 bases, J lost 14 bases, and 15 bases lay in between. The CDR3 region has the DNA TGCGCCAGCAGCTTCCCCGGACTCGACCCGTATTTT. As protein: CASSFPGLDPYF.

On this clone: The sample has other DNA sequences that encode this CDR3 too. The DNA for the CDR3 is TGTGCCAGCAGTTACGTTAGGGCGCAGACCCAGTACTTC. Translating it yields CASSYVRAQTQYF. The chain links TRBV6-5 to TRBJ2-5; D remains unclear. The CDR3 has 13 residues. V was shortened by 2 bases and J by 6 bases, with 10 bases between the two germline ends. The V gene's germline CDR1 is MNHEY and CDR2 SVGAGI.